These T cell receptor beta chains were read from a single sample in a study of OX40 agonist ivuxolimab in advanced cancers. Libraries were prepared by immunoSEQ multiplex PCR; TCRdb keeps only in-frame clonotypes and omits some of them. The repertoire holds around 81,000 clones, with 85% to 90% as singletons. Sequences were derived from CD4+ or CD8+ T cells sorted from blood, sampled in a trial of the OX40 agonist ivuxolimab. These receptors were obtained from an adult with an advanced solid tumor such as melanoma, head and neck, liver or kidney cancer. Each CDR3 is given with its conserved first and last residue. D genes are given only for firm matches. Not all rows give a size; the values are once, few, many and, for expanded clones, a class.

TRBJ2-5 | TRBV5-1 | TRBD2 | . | CASSLGRGVFVTQYF | TGCGCCAGCAGCTTGGGTCGGGGGGTGTTTGTGACCCAGTACTTC
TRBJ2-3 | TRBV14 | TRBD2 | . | CASSQPLTSGRADTQYF | TGTGCCAGCAGCCAGCCCCTGACTAGCGGGAGGGCCGATACGCAGTATTTT
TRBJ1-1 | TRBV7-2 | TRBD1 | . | CASSARQGWTEAFF | TGTGCCAGCAGCGCCCGACAGGGATGGACTGAAGCTTTCTTT
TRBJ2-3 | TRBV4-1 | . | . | CASSLAGSLDSPTDTQYF | TGCGCCAGCAGCCTCGCCGGGAGTCTTGATTCACCCACAGATACGCAGTATTTT
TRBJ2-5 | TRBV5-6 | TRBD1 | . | CASSAVDRETQYF | TGTGCCAGCAGCGCCGTGGACAGGGAGACCCAGTACTTC
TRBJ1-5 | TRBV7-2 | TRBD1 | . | CASSLAGQSNQPQHF | TGTGCCAGCAGCTTAGCGGGACAGAGCAATCAGCCCCAGCATTTT
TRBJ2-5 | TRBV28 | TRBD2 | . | CASTRGSGSWETQYF | TGTGCCAGCACCCGGGGTAGCGGGAGTTGGGAGACCCAGTACTTC
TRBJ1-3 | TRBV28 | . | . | CASSPGGSGGNTIYF | TGTGCCAGCAGTCCGGGCGGGTCGGGTGGAAACACCATATATTTT
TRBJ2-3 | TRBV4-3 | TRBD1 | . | CASSLTGQGPDTQYF | TGCGCCAGCAGCCTGACCGGACAGGGCCCAGATACGCAGTATTTT
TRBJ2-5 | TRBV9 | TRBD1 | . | CASSPGGWGETQYF | TGTGCCAGCAGCCCAGGGGGTTGGGGAGAGACCCAGTACTTC
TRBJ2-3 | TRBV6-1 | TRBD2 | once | CASSEAGSGKGDTQYF | TGTGCCAGCAGTGAAGCCGGAAGCGGGAAGGGAGATACGCAGTATTTT
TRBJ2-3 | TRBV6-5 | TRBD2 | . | CASSLSGRAQDTQYF | TGTGCCAGCAGCCTCTCCGGGAGGGCCCAAGATACGCAGTATTTT
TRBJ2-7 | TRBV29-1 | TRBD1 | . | CSVEGGTGYYEQYF | TGCAGCGTTGAGGGGGGGACAGGGTACTACGAGCAGTACTTC
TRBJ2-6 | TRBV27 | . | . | CASSFSRSGANVLTF | TGTGCCAGCAGTTTCTCCCGCTCTGGGGCCAACGTCCTGACTTTC
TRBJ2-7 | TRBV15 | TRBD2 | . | CATSRDRLGGRAYEQYF | TGTGCCACCAGCAGAGATCGTCTAGGCGGGAGGGCCTACGAGCAGTACTTC
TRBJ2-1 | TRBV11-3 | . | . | CASSREEDNEQFF | TGTGCCAGCAGCCGAGAAGAGGACAATGAGCAGTTCTTC
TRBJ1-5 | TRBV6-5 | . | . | CASMGDLGLGVPQHF | TGTGCCAGCATGGGGGATCTGGGGCTCGGCGTGCCCCAGCATTTT
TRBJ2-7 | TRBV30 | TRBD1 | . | CAWSGGTGGASRF | TGTGCCTGGAGTGGGGGGACAGGGGGCGCAAGCCGCTTC
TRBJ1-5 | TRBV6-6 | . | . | CASSYGAQPQHF | TGTGCCAGCAGTTATGGCGCTCAGCCCCAGCATTTT
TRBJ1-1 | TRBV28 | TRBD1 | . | CASSLGQGNTEAFF | TGTGCCAGCAGTTTGGGACAGGGGAACACTGAAGCTTTCTTT